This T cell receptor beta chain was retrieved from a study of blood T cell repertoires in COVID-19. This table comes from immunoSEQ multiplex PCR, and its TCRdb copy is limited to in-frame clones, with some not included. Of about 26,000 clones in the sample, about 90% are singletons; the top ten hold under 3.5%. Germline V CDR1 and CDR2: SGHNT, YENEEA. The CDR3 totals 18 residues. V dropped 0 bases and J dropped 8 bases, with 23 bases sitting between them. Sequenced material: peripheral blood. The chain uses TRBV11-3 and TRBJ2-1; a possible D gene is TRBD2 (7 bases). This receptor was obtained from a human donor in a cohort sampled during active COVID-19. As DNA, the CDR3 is TGTGCCAGCAGCTTAGAGGGTAGGGTGACGGGGGGCAGGGATGAGCAGTTCTTC. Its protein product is CASSLEGRVTGGRDEQFF.